This T cell receptor beta chain came from a study of OX40 agonist ivuxolimab in advanced cancers. Study as a whole: Aged about 23 to 80 with a mean of about 63 years, they were about 78% male. General study findings and limits: The antigens recognized by the expanded peripheral T cells, that is their antigen specificity, were not determined.

Note on this clone: Its antigen is unidentified.

TCRdb's table, derived via immunoSEQ multiplex PCR, lists solely in-frame clones and lacks some. The sample has fewer than 120,000 clones; roughly 89% are singletons. The CDR3 runs to 15 residues. Germline CDR1 SGHAT, CDR2 FQNNGV. The germline V and J ends were trimmed by 1 base and 3 bases, with 12 bases remaining between them. This receptor was taken from an adult with an advanced solid tumor such as melanoma, head and neck, liver or kidney cancer. The input for sequencing was CD4+ or CD8+ T cells sorted from blood, taken in a trial of the OX40 agonist ivuxolimab. The chain recombines TRBV11-2 with TRBJ1-2, with a weak D call TRBD1 (5 bases). DNA for the CDR3: TGTGCCAGCAGCTTAGGAGGGGACGCAGACTATGGCTACACCTTC. Translation gives CASSLGGDADYGYTF.